Presented here are 25 T cell receptor beta chains from one specimen sequenced in a study of human CD8 memory T cell subsets. Construction of TCR beta libraries was accomplished by means of UMI-labeled 5' RACE. TCRdb re-called the 5' RACE reads; one entry per CDR3 protein, DNA not given. Its table lists some 10,000 distinct CDR3 sequences. Sequencing was done on a sample of CD8+ T cells from PBMCs. These receptors were obtained from a human donor in good health.

By frequency, this clonotype is medium-sized (0.01 to 0.1%). The rearrangement joins TRBV7-8 to TRBJ2-1; without DNA, the TCRdb call of TRBD1 cannot be checked. The CDR3 loop spans 14 amino acids. Germline loops: CDR1 SGHVS, CDR2 FQNEAQ. The CDR3 is CASSDGQSYNEQFF.

J is TRBJ2-3 and V is TRBV28; the TCRdb call, TRBD2, lacks DNA for checking. Germline CDR1 and CDR2: MDHEN and SYDVKM. The CDR3 totals 17 residues. The CDR3 reads CASRRGLAGGGSDTQYF.

The V call is TRBV28, the J call TRBJ2-7; there is no DNA to check the TCRdb D call of TRBD1. The CDR3 runs 13 residues. Germline CDR1 and CDR2: MDHEN and SYDVKM. This CDR3 is CASSQGQTYEQYF.

The rearrangement links TRBV10-3 to TRBJ2-3; TCRdb's D gene call, TRBD1, goes unchecked for lack of DNA. Germline V lookup: CDR1 ENHRY, CDR2 SYGVKD. This CDR3 region has 16 residues. This CDR3 is CAISPKDRAGTDTQYF.

V is TRBV5-1 and J is TRBJ2-1; the TCRdb call, TRBD2, lacks DNA for checking. CDR1 SGHRS and CDR2 YFSETQ come from the germline V gene. The CDR3 consists of 16 residues. The CDR3 sequence: CASSLEAGVPYNEQFF.

The genes are TRBV2 and TRBJ1-1. CDR1 and CDR2 from the germline V gene are SNHLY and FYNNEI. This CDR3 comprises 15 residues. This chain's CDR3 is CASSEVMRANTEAFF.

V gene TRBV3-1 combines with J gene TRBJ2-7; the D gene TCRdb calls, TRBD1, cannot be checked with no DNA. Per the germline V gene, CDR1 is LGHDT and CDR2 is YNNKEL (reference sequence). The CDR3 length is 14 residues. CDR3 amino acids: CASSQGADNYEQYF.

The chain links TRBV6-1 to TRBJ1-4. Per germline, CDR1 MNHNS and CDR2 SASEGT. The CDR3 sequence is 16 residues long. The CDR3 loop is CASMPYTPAGYEKLFF.

This clonotype is medium-sized (0.01 to 0.1%) by frequency. This chain's CDR3 is CSVYTDIDGYTF. The chain couples TRBV29-1 to TRBJ1-2; the D call from TCRdb, TRBD1, cannot be confirmed without DNA. The CDR3 sequence is 12 residues long. Germline V gene sequence: CDR1 SQVTM, CDR2 ANQGSEA. Variable domain in full (rest from reference TRBV29-1 and TRBJ1-2): SAVISQKPSRDICQRGTSLTIQCQVDSQVTMMFWYRQQPGQSLTLIATANQGSEATYESGFVIDKFPISRPNLTFSTLTVSNMSPEDSSIYLCSVYTDIDGYTFGSGTRLTVV.

The chain couples TRBV4-2 to TRBJ2-3. There are 14 residues in the CDR3. CDR1 LGHNA and CDR2 YNFKEQ come from the germline V gene. CDR3 in amino acids: CASSQIIVRDTQYF.

The chain uses TRBV6-2 or TRBV6-3 and TRBJ2-7. There are 14 residues in the CDR3. The germline V gene has CDR1 MNHEY and CDR2 SVGEGT. The CDR3 is CASIHGRNSYEQYF.

V is TRBV6-2 or TRBV6-3 and J is TRBJ2-7. CDR1 MNHEY and CDR2 SVGEGT come from the germline V gene. The CDR3 is made up of 11 amino acids. CDR3 sequence: CASSYLYEQYF.

The V and J genes are TRBV24-1 and TRBJ2-2; TCRdb reports TRBD2, a call that lacks DNA to check it against. The CDR3 is 17 residues long. CDR1 is KGHDR and CDR2 is SFDVKD in the germline V gene. The chain's CDR3 is CATSGIGTSFNTGELFF.

V usage is TRBV20-1 and J usage is TRBJ2-1; TCRdb selects TRBD1, and the lack of DNA leaves this call unchecked. The CDR3 runs 14 residues. In germline, CDR1 is DFQATT, CDR2 SNEGSKA (reference sequence). The CDR3 is CSGIGVAFRNEQFF.

The chain combines TRBV28 with TRBJ2-7; TCRdb proposes TRBD2, but this gene call is untestable without DNA. CDR1 MDHEN and CDR2 SYDVKM come from the germline V gene. The CDR3 has 15 amino acids. This CDR3 is CASSLGLAGNYEQYF.

J is TRBJ2-1 and V is TRBV2; TCRdb calls TRBD2, which cannot be checked without DNA. Germline V gene sequence: CDR1 SNHLY, CDR2 FYNNEI. The CDR3 extends over 16 amino acids. The CDR3 loop is CASSDSLGPPENEQFF.

V and J are TRBV30 and TRBJ1-1. This CDR3 has 13 amino acids. Per germline, CDR1 GTSNPN and CDR2 SVGIG (reference sequence). The CDR3 sequence: CAWSPNRNTEAFF.

The V call is TRBV7-2, the J call TRBJ2-5; TCRdb calls TRBD2, which cannot be checked without DNA. This CDR3 contains 17 residues. CDR1 is SGHTA, CDR2 FQGNSA, per germline. The CDR3: CASSPEPSGSLMETQYF.

This clonotype is deemed medium-sized by its frequency. The chain carries TRBV6-6 and TRBJ2-7; TCRdb's D gene call, TRBD2, goes unchecked for lack of DNA. The CDR3 loop spans 15 amino acids. Germline CDR1 reads MNHNY; CDR2 reads SVGAGI (reference sequence). The CDR3 loop reads CASSYSGTSVYEQYF.

This clonotype registers medium-sized (0.01 to 0.1%) by frequency. V usage is TRBV12-3 or TRBV12-4 and J usage is TRBJ2-7. The CDR3 length is 13 residues. The CDR3 sequence: CASSLSSGYEQYF.

This sequence joins TRBV5-6 and TRBJ1-2. Looked up from germline, CDR1 is SGHDT and CDR2 is YYEEEE. This CDR3 has 14 residues. The CDR3 region is CASSAGGQTGGYTF.

The CDR3 protein is CSARDQVGYEQYF. The chain employs TRBV20-1 and TRBJ2-7. From germline, CDR1 is DFQATT and CDR2 SNEGSKA (reference sequence). This CDR3 is built from 13 residues.

The rearrangement uses TRBV12-3 or TRBV12-4 and TRBJ2-3; with no DNA, the TCRdb D assignment of TRBD1 cannot be verified. The CDR3 is 15 amino acids. CDR3 protein: CASSPIGGRTDTQYF.

J is TRBJ2-2 and V is TRBV28; checking the TCRdb D call of TRBD2 is not possible without DNA. The CDR3 is 13 amino acids. From germline, CDR1 is MDHEN and CDR2 SYDVKM. The CDR3: CASSRLAGFELFF.

The chain joins TRBV7-9 to TRBJ2-3. Germline V gene sequence: CDR1 SEHNR, CDR2 FQNEAQ (reference sequence). The CDR3 is made up of 15 amino acids. The CDR3: CASSLETIRTDTQYF.